This TCR beta chain was captured in a study of human T cells and chemical hapten exposure. Study-level background: Affected patients, primarily female, had alopecia areata, totalis or universalis.

There are many counts of this clonotype. The target antigen is unknown. MiXCR was run by TCRdb on the RACE reads, yielding one entry per CDR3 protein. The table records about 82,000 distinct CDR3 sequences, about 11% of them present only once. Trimming at V came to 6 bases and at J to 2 bases, leaving 6 bases not matched to a gene. The germline V gene encodes CDR1 SQVTM and CDR2 ANQGSEA. The CDR3 contains 14 residues. Time point defined: patch test 1, 2 weeks after DPC sensitization. The treatment here: therapeutic diphenylcyclopropenone sensitization with weekly scalp DPC. RNA extraction used unfractionated whole blood as the source of total RNA. Study conclusions and caveats: Expanded TCRs showed more large CDR3 clusters than pre-sensitization or healthy control sets.

V and J are TRBV29-1 and TRBJ1-5, with 8 bases that match TRBD1. This specimen consisted of whole blood, obtained in connection with sensitization to the hapten diphenylcyclopropenone (DPC). The receptor was isolated from a woman in her forties or fifties with alopecia areata. Some clones in this sample may be carry-over from other donors' samples. CDR3 sequence (DNA): TGCAGCGTAGGACAGGGAGCGGGCAATCAGCCCCAGCATTTT. Protein product: CSVGQGAGNQPQHF.